This T cell receptor (beta chain) derives from a study of blood T cell repertoires in COVID-19. Whole-study context: Researchers got acute and convalescent COVID-19 samples from the United States, Italy and Spain. PBMCs, B-cell-depleted T cells, or T cells provided the cDNA or gDNA that made up the material.

Germline loops: CDR1 SGHDN, CDR2 FVKESK. The CDR3 has 17 residues. The V end lost 0 bases, the J end lost 10 bases, and 22 bases lay between the germline ends. As processed by the authors: Estimated nucleated cell counts came from reference gene primer amplification. TCRdb's copy holds only in-frame clones and misses some; the assay was immunoSEQ multiplex PCR. From that table come the V and J calls and clone size; the DNA was used to work out D and trimming. The sample has about 270,000 clones; about nine tenths are singletons. This receptor was identified in a woman in her 30s with acute COVID-19. Sequences were obtained from PBMCs or T cells enriched from blood (not recorded which). The chain joins TRBV14 to TRBJ2-1; a possible D gene is TRBD1 (5 bases). The CDR3 nucleotides read TGTGCCAGCAGCCAAGATCCGGTCAGGGTCTCAACACAGGAGCAGTTCTTC. Translation: CASSQDPVRVSTQEQFF.